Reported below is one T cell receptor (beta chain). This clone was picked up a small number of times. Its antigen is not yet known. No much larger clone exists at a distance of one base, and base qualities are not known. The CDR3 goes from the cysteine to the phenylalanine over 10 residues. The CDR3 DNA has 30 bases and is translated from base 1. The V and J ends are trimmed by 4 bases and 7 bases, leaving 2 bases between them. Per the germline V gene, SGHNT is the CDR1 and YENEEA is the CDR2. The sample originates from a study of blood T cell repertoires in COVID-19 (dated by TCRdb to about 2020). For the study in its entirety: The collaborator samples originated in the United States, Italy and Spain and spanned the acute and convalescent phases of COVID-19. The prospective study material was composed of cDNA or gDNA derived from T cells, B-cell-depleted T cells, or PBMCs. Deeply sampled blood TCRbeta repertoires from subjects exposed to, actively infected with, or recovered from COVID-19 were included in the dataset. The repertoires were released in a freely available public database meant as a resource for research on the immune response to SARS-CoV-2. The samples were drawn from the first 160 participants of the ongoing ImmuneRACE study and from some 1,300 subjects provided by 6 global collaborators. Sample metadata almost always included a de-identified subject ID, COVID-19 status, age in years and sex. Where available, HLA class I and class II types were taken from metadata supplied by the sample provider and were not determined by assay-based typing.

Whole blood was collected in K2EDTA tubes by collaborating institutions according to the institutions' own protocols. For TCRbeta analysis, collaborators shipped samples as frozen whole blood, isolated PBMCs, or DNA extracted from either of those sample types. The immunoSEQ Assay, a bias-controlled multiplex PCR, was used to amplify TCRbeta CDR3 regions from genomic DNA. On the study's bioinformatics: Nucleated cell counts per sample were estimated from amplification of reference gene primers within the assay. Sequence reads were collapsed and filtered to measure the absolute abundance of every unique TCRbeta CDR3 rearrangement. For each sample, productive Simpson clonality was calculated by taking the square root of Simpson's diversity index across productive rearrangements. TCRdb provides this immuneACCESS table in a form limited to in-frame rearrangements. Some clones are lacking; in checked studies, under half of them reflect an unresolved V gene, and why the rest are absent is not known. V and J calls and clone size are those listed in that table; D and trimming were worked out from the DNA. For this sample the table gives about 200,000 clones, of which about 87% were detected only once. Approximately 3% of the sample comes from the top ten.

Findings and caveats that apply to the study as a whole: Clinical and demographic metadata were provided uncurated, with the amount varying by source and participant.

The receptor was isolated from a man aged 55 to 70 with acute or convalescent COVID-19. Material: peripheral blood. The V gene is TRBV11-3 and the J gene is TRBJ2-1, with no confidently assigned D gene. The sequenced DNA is TGTGCCAGCAGCTCGAATGAGCAGTTCTTC. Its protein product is CASSSNEQFF.